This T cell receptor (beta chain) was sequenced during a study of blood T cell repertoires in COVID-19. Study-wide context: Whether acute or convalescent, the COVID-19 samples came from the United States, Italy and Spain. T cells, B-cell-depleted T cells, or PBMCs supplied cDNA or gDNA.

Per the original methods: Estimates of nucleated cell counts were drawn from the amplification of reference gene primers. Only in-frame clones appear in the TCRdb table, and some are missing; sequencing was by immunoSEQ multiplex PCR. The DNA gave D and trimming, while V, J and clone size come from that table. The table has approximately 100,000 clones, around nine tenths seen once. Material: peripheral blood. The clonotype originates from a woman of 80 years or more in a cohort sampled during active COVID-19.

CDR3 in amino acids: CASSSRGSGLTNEKLFF. The CDR3 DNA follows: TGTGCCAGTAGTTCCAGGGGCAGTGGCTTAACTAATGAAAAACTGTTTTTT. The chain is built from TRBV19 and TRBJ1-4; D may be TRBD1 (6 bases). Trimming removed 5 bases from V and 1 base from J, with 17 bases in between. CDR3 size: 17 residues. Germline-derived CDR1 and CDR2 are LNHDA and SQIVND (reference sequence). Full variable domain (outside the CDR3, taken from reference TRBV19 and TRBJ1-4): DGGITQSPKYLFRKEGQNVTLSCEQNLNHDAMYWYRQDPGQGLRLIYYSQIVNDFQKGDIAEGYSVSREKKESFPLTVTSAQKNPTAFYLCASSSRGSGLTNEKLFFGSGTQLSVL.